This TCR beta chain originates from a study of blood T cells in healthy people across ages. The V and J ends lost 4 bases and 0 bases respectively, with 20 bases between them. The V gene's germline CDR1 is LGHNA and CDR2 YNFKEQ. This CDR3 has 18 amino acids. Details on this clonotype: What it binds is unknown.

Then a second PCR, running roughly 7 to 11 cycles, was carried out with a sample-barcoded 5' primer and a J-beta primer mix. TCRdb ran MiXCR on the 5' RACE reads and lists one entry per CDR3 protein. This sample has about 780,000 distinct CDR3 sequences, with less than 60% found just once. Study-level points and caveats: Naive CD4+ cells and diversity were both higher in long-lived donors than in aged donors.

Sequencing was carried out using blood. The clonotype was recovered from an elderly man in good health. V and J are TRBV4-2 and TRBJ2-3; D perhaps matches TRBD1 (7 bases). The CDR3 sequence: CASSRNHIRGVSTDTQYF. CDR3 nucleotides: TGTGCCAGCAGCCGGAATCATATCAGGGGGGTGAGCACAGATACGCAGTATTTT.